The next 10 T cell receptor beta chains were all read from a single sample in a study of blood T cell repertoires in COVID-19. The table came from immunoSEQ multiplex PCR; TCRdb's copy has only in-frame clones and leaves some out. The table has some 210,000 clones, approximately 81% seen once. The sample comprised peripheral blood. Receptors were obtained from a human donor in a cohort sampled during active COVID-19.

As DNA, the CDR3 is TGTGCCAGCTCACCTACTACAGGGTCCTACGAGCAGTACTTC. Encoded protein: CASSPTTGSYEQYF. V usage is TRBV18 and J usage is TRBJ2-7, with D possibly being TRBD1 (6 bases). V lost 3 bases, J lost 1 base, and 10 bases lay in between. Per the germline V gene, CDR1 is KGHSH and CDR2 is LQKENI. CDR3 size: 14 residues.

CDR3 protein: CATSDARDRGGVTQYF. In DNA form, the CDR3 reads TGTGCCACCAGTGATGCCCGGGACAGGGGAGGGGTGACCCAGTACTTC. This chain uses TRBV24-1 with TRBJ2-5, with 10 bases lining up with TRBD1. V was pared by 3 bases and J by 7 bases, with 10 bases of the junction left unmatched. CDR1 and CDR2 from the germline V gene are KGHDR and SFDVKD. The CDR3 has 16 residues.

CDR3 region: CASSRGEAGNTIYF. In DNA form, the CDR3 reads TGCGCCAGCAGCAGGGGCGAAGCTGGAAACACCATATATTTT. This rearrangement joins TRBV5-1 to TRBJ1-3; TRBD1 is a possible D gene (5 bases). CDR3 length equals 14 residues. In germline, CDR1 is SGHRS, CDR2 YFSETQ. The V gene lost 4 bases and the J gene lost 2 bases, with 10 bases spanning the gap.

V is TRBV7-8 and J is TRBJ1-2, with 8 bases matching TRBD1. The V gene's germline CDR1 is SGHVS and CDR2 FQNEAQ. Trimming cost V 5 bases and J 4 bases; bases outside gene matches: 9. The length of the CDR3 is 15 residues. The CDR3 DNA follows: TGTGCCAGCAGCACGGACAGGGCCTTGCCCTATGGCTACACCTTC. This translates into CASSTDRALPYGYTF.

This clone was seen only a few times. DNA of the CDR3: TGTGCCAGCAGTTCTTCCGGGAACACTGAAGCTTTCTTT. Translating it yields CASSSSGNTEAFF. The chain employs TRBV27 and TRBJ1-1; D unclear. V lost 4 bases and J lost 1, with 7 bases in between. Germline lookup yields CDR1 MNHEY and CDR2 SMNVEV (reference sequence). There are 13 residues in the CDR3.

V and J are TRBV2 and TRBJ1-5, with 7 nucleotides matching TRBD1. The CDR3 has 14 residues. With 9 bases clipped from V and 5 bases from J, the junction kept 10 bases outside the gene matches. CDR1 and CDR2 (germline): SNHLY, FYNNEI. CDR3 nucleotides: TGTGCCAGTAGCCGGGACAGACAGTATCAGCCCCAGCATTTT. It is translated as CASSRDRQYQPQHF.

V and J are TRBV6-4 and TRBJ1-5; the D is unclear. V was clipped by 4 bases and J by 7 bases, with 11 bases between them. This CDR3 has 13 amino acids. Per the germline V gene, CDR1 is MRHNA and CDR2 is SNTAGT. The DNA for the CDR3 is TGTGCCAGCAGTGCCTCATCCAGACAGCCCCAGCATTTT. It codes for CASSASSRQPQHF.

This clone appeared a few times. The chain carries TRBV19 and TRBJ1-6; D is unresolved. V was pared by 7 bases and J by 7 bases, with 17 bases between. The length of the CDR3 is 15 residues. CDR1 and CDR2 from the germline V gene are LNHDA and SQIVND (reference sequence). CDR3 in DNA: TGTGCCAGTACCCTTATATGGACGGGAAATTCACCCCTCCACTTT. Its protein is CASTLIWTGNSPLHF.

CDR3 in DNA: TGTGCCAGCAGCTTAGCCCGCGGAGATACGCAGTATTTT. Encoded protein: CASSLARGDTQYF. The chain couples TRBV7-8 to TRBJ2-3; no clear D. The CDR3 covers 13 residues. Germline CDR1 and CDR2: SGHVS and FQNEAQ. V lost 0 bases and J lost 5, with 6 bases in between.

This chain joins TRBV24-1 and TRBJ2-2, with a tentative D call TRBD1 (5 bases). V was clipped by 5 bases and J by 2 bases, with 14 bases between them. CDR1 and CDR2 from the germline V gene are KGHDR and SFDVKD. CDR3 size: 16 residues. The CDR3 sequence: CATSASGRGNTGELFF. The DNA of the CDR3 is TGTGCCACCAGTGCCTCTGGTAGGGGAAACACCGGGGAGCTGTTTTTT.